Below, 26 T cell receptor beta chains from the same sample are listed, as sequenced in a study of blood T cell repertoires in COVID-19. The data were produced by immunoSEQ multiplex PCR, yet TCRdb's version contains in-frame clones alone and is incomplete. The table includes approximately 440,000 clones, approximately 86% detected once. What was sequenced was PBMCs or T cells enriched from blood (not recorded which). These receptors all come from a woman younger than 30 who had recovered from COVID-19.

The CDR3 loop reads CAWSLIGVTFF. CDR3 bases: TGTGCCTGGAGTCTGATAGGGGTCACTTTCTTT. The chain joins TRBV30 to TRBJ1-1, with D possibly being TRBD1 (5 bases). Germline loops: CDR1 GTSNPN, CDR2 SVGIG (reference sequence). The CDR3 has 11 residues. With 2 bases removed from V and 12 bases from J, the gap between germline ends came to 13 bases.

This chain uses TRBV12-5 with TRBJ2-3; 7 nucleotides align to TRBD1. CDR3 size: 16 residues. After removal of 4 bases from V and 2 bases from J, the junction contained 9 bases not matched to a gene. Germline V gene lookup returns CDR1 LGHNT and CDR2 FRNRAP. The CDR3 protein is CASGSPGQSYTDTQYF. Here the CDR3 DNA reads TGTGCTAGTGGTTCTCCGGGACAGTCCTACACAGATACGCAGTATTTT.

The chain has TRBV4-1 and TRBJ2-7; 7 bases are a match to TRBD2. Trimming removed 3 bases from V and 2 bases from J; junction bases left unmatched: 10. In germline, CDR1 is MGHRA, CDR2 YSYEKL. The CDR3 runs 16 residues. The CDR3 nucleotides read TGCGCCAGCAGCCACGGATCAAGGAGCGGGGCCTACGAGCAGTACTTC. This gives the protein CASSHGSRSGAYEQYF.

This chain uses TRBV18 with TRBJ2-1; TRBD1 aligns across 9 bases. Germline CDR1 KGHSH, CDR2 LQKENI. Trimming at V came to 2 bases and at J to 6 bases, leaving 11 bases not matched to a gene. The CDR3 spans 17 residues. The CDR3 DNA reads TGTGCCAGCTCACCAGGGACAGGGAAATTACGTAGCAATGAGCAGTTCTTC. Translated: CASSPGTGKLRSNEQFF. Looking up the rest from reference TRBV18 and TRBJ2-1 gives the full variable domain: NAGVMQNPRHLVRRRGQEARLRCSPMKGHSHVYWYRQLPEEGLKFMVYLQKENIIDESGMPKERFSAEFPKEGPSILRIQQVVRGDSAAYFCASSPGTGKLRSNEQFFGPGTRLTVL.

This clone was seen a single time. The rearrangement uses TRBV2 and TRBJ2-7, with unresolved D. Trimming stripped 3 bases from V and 6 bases from J, with 9 bases between. This CDR3 has 12 residues. From germline, CDR1 is SNHLY and CDR2 FYNNEI. In nucleotides, the CDR3 is TGTGCCAGCAGTGAGTCCGCCGGCGAGCAGTACTTC. It is translated as CASSESAGEQYF. The full variable domain, completed using reference TRBV2 and TRBJ2-7, is EPEVTQTPSHQVTQMGQEVILRCVPISNHLYFYWYRQILGQKVEFLVSFYNNEISEKSEIFDDQFSVERPDGSNFTLKIRSTKLEDSAMYFCASSESAGEQYFGPGTRLTVT.

The rearrangement links TRBV6-5 to TRBJ2-3; D might be TRBD1 (6 bases). Trimming cost V 6 bases and J 6 bases, with 10 bases left between them. This CDR3 comprises 12 residues. Germline V gene lookup returns CDR1 MNHEY and CDR2 SVGAGI. The CDR3, as DNA: TGTGCCAGCAGGCCGAGGGGGGATACGCAGTATTTT. This translates into CASRPRGDTQYF.

The chain carries TRBV11-2 and TRBJ1-1; D ambiguous. Germline V gene sequence: CDR1 SGHAT, CDR2 FQNNGV. Trimming pared 3 bases from V and 2 bases from J, leaving 4 bases between. This CDR3 comprises 12 residues. The CDR3 coding sequence is TGTGCCAGCAGCTTGTTAAACACTGAAGCTTTCTTT. It codes for CASSLLNTEAFF.

The chain uses TRBV7-8 and TRBJ1-1; D might be TRBD1 (5 bases). This CDR3 contains 14 residues. Germline values: CDR1 SGHVS, CDR2 FQNEAQ. V was pared by 0 bases and J by 2 bases, with 7 bases between. This CDR3 reads CASSLAGANTEAFF. The CDR3 DNA is TGTGCCAGCAGCTTAGCAGGGGCAAACACTGAAGCTTTCTTT.

For the CDR3, the DNA is TGTGCCAGCAGCCGCACTGCCTATGGCTACACCTTC. It specifies CASSRTAYGYTF. This chain uses TRBV7-9 with TRBJ1-2; D gene ambiguous. The CDR3 contains 12 residues. CDR1 and CDR2 (germline): SEHNR, FQNEAQ (reference sequence). V was trimmed by 5 bases and J by 4 bases, leaving 8 bases between them.

The chain recombines TRBV25-1 with TRBJ2-1; D possibly corresponds to TRBD1 (6 bases). The CDR3 totals 11 residues. Germline CDR1 is MGHDK and CDR2 is SYGVNS. V lost 5 bases and J 9 bases, leaving 8 bases between the germline ends. As DNA, the CDR3 is TGTGCCAGCAGTAGGGGGACTGAGCAGTTCTTC. Amino acid sequence: CASSRGTEQFF.

The rearrangement uses TRBV4-1 and TRBJ1-5; D not certain. V lost 1 base to trimming and J lost 6 bases, with 13 bases between them. This CDR3 spans 15 amino acids. Germline V CDR1 and CDR2: MGHRA, YSYEKL. The CDR3 sequence is CASSQVPSVVQPQHF. The DNA for the CDR3 is TGCGCCAGCAGCCAAGTCCCCAGCGTGGTTCAGCCCCAGCATTTT.

This chain links TRBV10-1 with TRBJ2-3, with D possibly being TRBD2 (6 bases). CDR1 WNHNN and CDR2 SYGVQD come from the germline V gene (reference sequence). V dropped 4 bases and J dropped 2 bases, with 16 bases sitting between them. CDR3 size: 16 residues. The chain's CDR3 is CASSGRAGSTTDTQYF. In DNA, the CDR3 is TGCGCCAGCAGTGGTCGAGCGGGTTCAACCACAGATACGCAGTATTTT.

The DNA for the CDR3 is TGCGCCAGCAGCTGGCTAGCGGGGGGAACAGATACGCAGTATTTT. Residues: CASSWLAGGTDTQYF. This chain connects TRBV5-1 to TRBJ2-3, with 11 bases matching TRBD2. This CDR3 has 15 amino acids. Germline values: CDR1 SGHRS, CDR2 YFSETQ. The trim removed 3 bases at V and 3 bases at J, leaving 3 bases unmatched.

The chain has TRBV5-4 and TRBJ2-1; the match to TRBD2 covers 12 bases. The V segment lost 4 bases and the J segment 3 bases; nucleotides outside the gene matches: 5. This CDR3 contains 16 residues. CDR1 and CDR2 from the germline V gene are SGHNT and YYREEE (reference sequence). CDR3 nucleotides: TGTGCCAGCAGCCGACTAGCGGGGGACCACTACAATGAGCAGTTCTTC. Translating it yields CASSRLAGDHYNEQFF.

V is TRBV6-2 or TRBV6-3 and J is TRBJ1-5; D remains unclear. Germline loops: CDR1 MNHEY, CDR2 SVGEGT. This CDR3 is built from 15 residues. V lost 1 base to trimming and J lost 2 bases, with 9 bases between them. The CDR3 region has the DNA TGTGCCAGCAGTTACTTAGGAGGAGGCAATCAGCCCCAGCATTTT. The encoded protein is CASSYLGGGNQPQHF.

This clone occurred once. The gene calls are TRBV27 and TRBJ2-6; 8 bases are shared with TRBD1. The trim removed 8 bases at V and 1 base at J, leaving 13 bases unmatched. Looked up from germline, CDR1 is MNHEY and CDR2 is SMNVEV (reference sequence). The CDR3 totals 18 residues. CDR3 sequence: CASRTQTGAGSGANVLTF. The CDR3 nucleotides read TGTGCCAGCCGAACCCAGACAGGGGCAGGGTCTGGGGCCAACGTCCTGACTTTC.

The chain uses TRBV7-3 and TRBJ2-5, with 11 positions matching TRBD2. This CDR3 has 16 amino acids. V shed 4 bases and J 7 bases; nucleotides not matched to a gene: 11. In germline, CDR1 is SGHTA, CDR2 FQGTGA. CDR3: CASSSQPSGGTRTQYF. CDR3 DNA: TGTGCCAGCAGCTCTCAACCTAGCGGGGGGACCCGGACCCAGTACTTC.

The chain recombines TRBV5-1 with TRBJ2-1, with TRBD1 identical over 9 bases. J gave up 7 bases and V 2 bases, and 10 bases lay outside the gene matches. CDR1 and CDR2 (germline): SGHRS, YFSETQ. This CDR3 is 16 amino acids long. CDR3 DNA sequence: TGCGCCAGCAGCTTAGCGGGACAGGGTCTTGGGAATGAGCAGTTCTTC. Its protein product is CASSLAGQGLGNEQFF.

The CDR3 reads CASSPLDREEYEQYF. The CDR3, as DNA: TGTGCCAGCAGCCCCCTCGACAGGGAAGAATACGAGCAGTACTTC. The gene calls are TRBV5-6 and TRBJ2-7; TRBD1 aligns across 7 bases. The trim removed 4 bases at V and 4 bases at J, leaving 11 bases unmatched. CDR3 size: 15 residues. Germline values: CDR1 SGHDT, CDR2 YYEEEE.

About this clone: This CDR3 is also generated by other DNA sequences in the sample. This sequence joins TRBV7-9 and TRBJ2-7, with D maybe TRBD1 (5 bases). The CDR3 runs to 13 residues. Deletions cut 1 base from V and 3 bases from J, with 7 bases between. CDR1 and CDR2 (germline): SEHNR, FQNEAQ (reference sequence). The CDR3: CASSLGGLYEQYF. CDR3 coding DNA: TGTGCCAGCAGCTTAGGGGGCCTCTACGAGCAGTACTTC.

CDR3 DNA: TGCGCCAGCAGCCGTTTTCCGGGACAGGGGGCGTTTGTTGCGGAAAAACTGTTTTTT. It is translated as CASSRFPGQGAFVAEKLFF. The chain has TRBV4-1 and TRBJ1-4; TRBD1 agrees at 12 bases. From germline, CDR1 is MGHRA and CDR2 YSYEKL. This CDR3 is built from 19 residues. V was pared by 4 bases and J by 8 bases, with 17 bases of the junction left unmatched.

The chain joins TRBV6-5 to TRBJ1-3; D gene unclear. The ends were cut back, 6 bases at V and 11 bases at J, with 17 bases in the middle. This CDR3 has 13 residues. The germline CDR1 and CDR2 sequences are MNHEY and SVGAGI. The CDR3 DNA sequence: TGTGCCAGCAGCCCCTCCCCCTCCCTCCCCATATATTTT. This gives the protein CASSPSPSLPIYF.

The chain uses TRBV10-1 and TRBJ2-2; 12 nucleotides line up with TRBD2. The V gene end was trimmed by 4 bases and the J gene end by 0 bases; junction bases not matched to a gene: 9. The CDR3 has 19 residues. The germline CDR1 and CDR2 sequences are WNHNN and SYGVQD (reference sequence). The CDR3 DNA sequence: TGCGCCAGCAGTGGGCCCCCGACTAGCGGGGGTTCGAACACCGGGGAGCTGTTTTTT. Translation gives CASSGPPTSGGSNTGELFF.

This chain connects TRBV6-4 to TRBJ2-5, with 7 bases lining up with TRBD2. The CDR3 extends over 13 amino acids. V lost 2 bases, J lost 7 bases, and 4 bases stayed unmatched. Germline V gene data show CDR1 as MRHNA and CDR2 as SNTAGT. CDR3 DNA: TGTGCCAGCAGTGACGGCCCGGGGGGGACCCAGTACTTC. It encodes CASSDGPGGTQYF.

This chain links TRBV30 with TRBJ2-2, with 8 bases fitting TRBD2. J lost 1 base, V lost 1 base, and 2 bases had no gene match. This CDR3 comprises 15 residues. The germline CDR1 and CDR2 sequences are GTSNPN and SVGIG (reference sequence). CDR3 in amino acids: CAWSGLAGNTGELFF. CDR3 nucleotide sequence: TGTGCCTGGAGTGGGCTAGCGGGGAACACCGGGGAGCTGTTTTTT.

The J gene is TRBJ1-2, the V gene TRBV18, with 8 positions matching TRBD1. After removal of 1 base from V and 4 bases from J, the junction contained 8 bases not matched to a gene. The CDR3 totals 16 residues. CDR1 and CDR2 from the germline V gene are KGHSH and LQKENI. This CDR3 is CASSPQPEQGGYGYTF. DNA for the CDR3: TGTGCCAGCTCACCACAACCCGAACAGGGGGGCTATGGCTACACCTTC.